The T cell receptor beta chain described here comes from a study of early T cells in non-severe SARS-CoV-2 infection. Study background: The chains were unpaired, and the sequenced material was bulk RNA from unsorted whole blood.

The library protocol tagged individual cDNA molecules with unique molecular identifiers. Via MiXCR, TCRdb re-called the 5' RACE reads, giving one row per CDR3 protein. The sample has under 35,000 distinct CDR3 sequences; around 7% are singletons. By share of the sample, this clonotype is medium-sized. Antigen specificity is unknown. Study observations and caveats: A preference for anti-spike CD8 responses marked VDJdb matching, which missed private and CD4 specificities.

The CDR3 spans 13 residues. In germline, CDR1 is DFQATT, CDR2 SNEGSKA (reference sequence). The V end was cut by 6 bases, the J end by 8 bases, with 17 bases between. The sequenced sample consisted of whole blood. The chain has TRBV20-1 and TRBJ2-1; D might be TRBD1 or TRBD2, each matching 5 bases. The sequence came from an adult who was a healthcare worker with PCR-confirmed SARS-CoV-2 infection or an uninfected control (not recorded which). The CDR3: CSAPGSPGDEQFF. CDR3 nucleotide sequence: TGCAGTGCCCCAGGGAGTCCTGGAGATGAGCAGTTCTTC.